This TCR beta chain was identified during a study of identical twins. TCRdb reprocessed the 5' RACE reads with MiXCR, giving one entry per CDR3 protein. Seen here are about 100,000 distinct CDR3 sequences, under 7% observed once, and the top ten hold roughly 12%. This clonotype was recorded at least ten times. Looked up from germline, CDR1 is SNHLY and CDR2 is FYNNEI. V was cut by 10 bases and J by 0 bases, with 15 bases left in between. The CDR3 has 14 residues. Sequences were obtained from memory T cells sorted from blood. The chain couples TRBV2 to TRBJ2-5, with TRBD1 as a possible D gene (5 bases). The TCR comes from a woman aged 45-65 years in good health. The CDR3 here is CATRADWYQETQYF. CDR3 in DNA: TGTGCCACCAGGGCCGACTGGTACCAAGAGACCCAGTACTTC.